One and the same sample provided the 5 T cell receptor beta chains below, sequenced in a study of CDR3 diversity in severe acne. TCRdb called the PCR reads again in MiXCR, with one record for every CDR3 protein. The data contain approximately 80,000 distinct CDR3 sequences, 45% to 65% of them seen just once; the ten biggest clones take up around 15%. The sample was blood. The receptors were sampled from a male donor in good health, without acne.

The chain is built from TRBV2 and TRBJ1-5; 8 bases match TRBD1. The CDR3 loop spans 14 amino acids. Germline assignment: CDR1 SNHLY and CDR2 FYNNEI. With 6 bases clipped from V and 3 bases from J, the junction kept 4 bases outside the gene matches. CDR3: CASRSRGPNQPQHF. CDR3 sequence (DNA): TGTGCCAGCAGAAGCAGGGGGCCCAATCAGCCCCAGCATTTT. The variable domain in full, completed from reference TRBV2 and TRBJ1-5, reads EPEVTQTPSHQVTQMGQEVILRCVPISNHLYFYWYRQILGQKVEFLVSFYNNEISEKSEIFDDQFSVERPDGSNFTLKIRSTKLEDSAMYFCASRSRGPNQPQHFGDGTRLSIL.

This clonotype was seen a single time. The rearrangement joins TRBV9 to TRBJ2-5; D is uncertain. This CDR3 region has 14 residues. CDR1 is SGDLS, CDR2 YYNGEE, per germline. V was shortened by 0 bases and J by 2 bases, with 8 bases between the two germline ends. The CDR3 coding sequence is TGTGCCAGCAGCGTAGAGCTAAGACAAGAGACCCAGTACTTC. Protein product: CASSVELRQETQYF.

J is TRBJ1-5 and V is TRBV24-1; TRBD2 might be the D (5 bases). The end of the DNA is better explained by TRBJ2-3, so the J call may be wrong. There are 15 residues in the CDR3. In germline, CDR1 is KGHDR, CDR2 SFDVKD. In DNA form, the CDR3 reads TGTGCCACCAGTGATCGGACTGTTAGCAATCAGCCCCAGTATTTT. Translation: CATSDRTVSNQPQYF.

The rearrangement uses TRBV7-6 and TRBJ2-3, with 14 nucleotides matching TRBD2. The V and J ends lost 4 bases and 6 bases, in that order; junction bases with no gene match: 12. The V gene's germline CDR1 is SGHVS and CDR2 FNYEAQ. The CDR3 has 18 amino acids. The CDR3 reads CASSSGTSGRGLEDTQYF. For the CDR3, the DNA is TGTGCCAGCAGCTCGGGGACTAGCGGGAGAGGTCTCGAGGATACGCAGTATTTT.

This clonotype was counted at least ten times. The chain has TRBV29-1 and TRBJ1-5; 7 nucleotides line up with TRBD1. CDR3 length: 16 amino acids. The junction had 10 bases not matched to a gene; V was cut back by 0 bases and J by 5 bases. Germline loops: CDR1 SQVTM, CDR2 ANQGSEA. The CDR3 DNA is TGCAGCGTTGAAGAAGGAAGTGGCAGGGGGGATCAGCCCCAGCATTTT. It is translated as CSVEEGSGRGDQPQHF.